This T cell receptor (beta chain) was captured by sequencing in a study of T cells in women clearing cervical HPV infection. In the study overall: Cases: HPV16-related CIN3 or worse on histology, 2 invasive cancers.

Notes on the study in general: Each sample's T-cell count was unknown, possibly confounding richness.

As regards this clone: As yet, its antigen is unknown.

Genomic DNA, averaging about 1,200 ng per sample, yielded TCR beta CDR3 via immunoSEQ. TCRdb's copy holds only in-frame clones and misses some; the assay was immunoSEQ multiplex PCR. The listing contains tens of thousands of clones. Specimen: blood buffy coat. This clonotype was sampled from a woman between 18 and 75 years old with a cervical HPV16 infection that either progressed to CIN3+ or cleared (not recorded which).

The CDR3 DNA, read in part, is TGTGCCAGCAGCGTAGAGGGTAGAGACAGATATGGC. Translated, it gives CASSVEGRDRYG. The whole CDR3 protein reads CASSVEGRDRYGYTF. The V and J genes are TRBV9 and TRBJ1-2, with D possibly TRBD1 on 5 matching bases. The DNA ends 3 residues before the CDR3 does, and the rest of the CDR3 is filled in from the germline J gene. Germline V lookup: CDR1 SGDLS, CDR2 YYNGEE. With 0 bases removed from V and 5 bases from J, the gap between germline ends came to 14 bases. The CDR3 totals 15 residues.